These T cell receptor beta chains were read from a single sample in a study of T-cell memory formation after mild COVID-19. One entry per CDR3 protein results from TCRdb running MiXCR on the 5' RACE reads. The table records about 320,000 distinct CDR3 sequences, 13% to 15% of them present only once. The specimen was PBMCs or a T cell subset sorted from them (not recorded which). The receptor source for this set is a man between 18 and 35 years old who had mild COVID-19 (a few samples of this study predate the infection). Cell type and time point are not known. The CDR3 runs from the conserved cysteine through the conserved F or W. A D gene is named only where the DNA matches it firmly. The listing skips clone size in some rows; elsewhere it reads once, few, many or a size class.

J: TRBJ1-2
D: .
V: TRBV4-3
size: .
DNA: TGCGCCAGCAGCCAAGTGCACAGTGCTAACTATGGCTACACCTTC
CDR3: CASSQVHSANYGYTF

J: TRBJ2-7
D: TRBD1
V: TRBV6-5
size: .
DNA: TGTGCCAGCACCTCGGACAGGGACAACGAGCAGTACTTC
CDR3: CASTSDRDNEQYF

J: TRBJ2-1
D: .
V: TRBV15
size: .
DNA: TGTGCCACCAGCAACCGACAGGCCTATGATGGGCAGTTCTTC
CDR3: CATSNRQAYDGQFF

J: TRBJ2-7
D: TRBD1
V: TRBV20-1
size: few
DNA: TGCAGTGTTGGTACAGGGGGCGAGCAGTACTTC
CDR3: CSVGTGGEQYF

J: TRBJ1-2
D: TRBD1
V: TRBV4-3
size: few
DNA: TGCGCCAGCAGCAAAGGGACAGGGGGCAACTATGGCTACACCTTC
CDR3: CASSKGTGGNYGYTF

J: TRBJ1-2
D: TRBD1
V: TRBV9
size: .
DNA: TGTGCCAGCAGCGTAGCAGGGGGAATCTATGGCTACACCTTC
CDR3: CASSVAGGIYGYTF

J: TRBJ1-1
D: .
V: TRBV5-1
size: many
DNA: TGCGCCAGCAGCTTGTTGCAGCGCCCGGCCACTGAAGCTTTCTTT
CDR3: CASSLLQRPATEAFF

J: TRBJ2-1
D: .
V: TRBV29-1
size: .
DNA: TGCAGCGTTGACCTCAATGGTGAGCAGTTCTTC
CDR3: CSVDLNGEQFF

J: TRBJ2-5
D: .
V: TRBV20-1
size: .
DNA: TGCAGTGCTAGAATGGACAGCCAAGAGACCCAGTACTTC
CDR3: CSARMDSQETQYF

J: TRBJ2-3
D: TRBD2
V: TRBV4-3
size: few
DNA: TGCGCCAGCAGCCGACTAGGCGGGGGGGGACCAGATACGCAGTATTTT
CDR3: CASSRLGGGGPDTQYF

J: TRBJ1-3
D: .
V: TRBV20-1
size: .
DNA: TGCAGTGCTAGAGGTCGGGACATAGTGAGGGTTTACTCTGGAAACACCATATATTTT
CDR3: CSARGRDIVRVYSGNTIYF

J: TRBJ1-4
D: .
V: TRBV9
size: .
DNA: TGTGCCAGCAGCGTAACGACAGTAGGGGAAAAACTGTTTTTT
CDR3: CASSVTTVGEKLFF

J: TRBJ2-3
D: TRBD2
V: TRBV7-9
size: .
DNA: TGTGCCAGCAACGGGGGGACTAGCGGAACAGATACGCAGTATTTT
CDR3: CASNGGTSGTDTQYF

J: TRBJ2-1
D: TRBD2
V: TRBV12-3/TRBV12-4
size: .
DNA: TGTGCCAGCACCCCCCCGACTAGCGGGGGGGCGGGGGAGCAGTTCTTC
CDR3: CASTPPTSGGAGEQFF

J: TRBJ2-1
D: TRBD2
V: TRBV6-2/TRBV6-3
size: few
DNA: TGTGCCAGCACCTCCACTACTTGGCGGGGGGGCAGCAATGAGCAGTTCTTC
CDR3: CASTSTTWRGGSNEQFF

J: TRBJ2-6
D: TRBD1
V: TRBV6-2/TRBV6-3
size: few
DNA: TGTGCCAGCAGTTTTGACAGGGGAGGTGGGGCCAACGTCCTGACTTTC
CDR3: CASSFDRGGGANVLTF

J: TRBJ2-1
D: .
V: TRBV7-6
size: .
DNA: TGTGCCAGCAGCTTATTTCTGGCGGGGTCAGCGGGCTACAATGAGCAGTTCTTC
CDR3: CASSLFLAGSAGYNEQFF

J: TRBJ2-6
D: TRBD1
V: TRBV6-5
size: many
DNA: TGTGCCAGCAGTCCTCTACGGGGACAGGGGCTATCTGGGGCCAACGTCCTGACTTTC
CDR3: CASSPLRGQGLSGANVLTF

J: TRBJ2-3
D: .
V: TRBV28
size: few
DNA: TGTGCCAGCAGTTTAGAGCGGCTCCGCACGGATACGCAGTATTTT
CDR3: CASSLERLRTDTQYF

J: TRBJ1-6
D: .
V: TRBV11-2
size: few
DNA: TGTGCCAGCAGCCCCGCCCGTTCACCCCTCCACTTT
CDR3: CASSPARSPLHF

J: TRBJ2-6
D: .
V: TRBV20-1
size: .
DNA: TGCAGCGCAGGCGGGCTGGGGGGGGCCAACGTCCTGACTTTC
CDR3: CSAGGLGGANVLTF

J: TRBJ1-1
D: .
V: TRBV5-1
size: .
DNA: TGCGCCAGCAGCTTGTTACGGGAGAACACTGAAGCTTTCTTT
CDR3: CASSLLRENTEAFF

J: TRBJ2-1
D: TRBD2
V: TRBV27
size: few
DNA: TGTGCCAGCAGTTTAGAGGCCGGGGGGGGTGAGCAGTTCTTC
CDR3: CASSLEAGGGEQFF

J: TRBJ1-6
D: .
V: TRBV18
size: many
DNA: TGTGCCAGCTCACCGAAGAGCTCCTATAATTCACCCCTCCACTTT
CDR3: CASSPKSSYNSPLHF

J: TRBJ1-1
D: .
V: TRBV7-9
size: few
DNA: TGTGCCAGCAGCTCCGTTGGGCAGGGAGGCACTGAAGCTTTCTTT
CDR3: CASSSVGQGGTEAFF

J: TRBJ1-1
D: .
V: TRBV7-9
size: few
DNA: TGTGCCAGCAGCCCAGCACAGATTCCGGCTTTCTTT
CDR3: CASSPAQIPAFF

J: TRBJ2-1
D: .
V: TRBV7-2
size: .
DNA: TGTGCCAGCAGCTTATACAGCAGCAACCAGTTCTTC
CDR3: CASSLYSSNQFF

J: TRBJ2-3
D: .
V: TRBV7-2
size: few
DNA: TGTGCCAGCAGCGCAGGTGGGCGGGTCACCCTCGTTGGTACGCAGTATTTT
CDR3: CASSAGGRVTLVGTQYF

J: TRBJ2-5
D: .
V: TRBV5-1
size: .
DNA: TGCGCCAGCAGCTTGGTCGGCGGGGAACTCCAAGAGACCCAGTACTTC
CDR3: CASSLVGGELQETQYF

J: TRBJ2-5
D: TRBD1
V: TRBV12-3/TRBV12-4
size: many
DNA: TGTGCCAGCAATTTACAGGGGTGGGAGACCCAGTACTTC
CDR3: CASNLQGWETQYF

J: TRBJ2-2
D: .
V: TRBV4-2
size: few
DNA: TGTGCCAGCACCTACGCCGGAAGTACGACTCACACCGGGGAGCTGTTTTTT
CDR3: CASTYAGSTTHTGELFF

J: TRBJ1-1
D: .
V: TRBV28
size: few
DNA: TGTGCCAGCAGTTGGGACGTACGGGACACTGAAGCTTTCTTT
CDR3: CASSWDVRDTEAFF

J: TRBJ2-7
D: TRBD2
V: TRBV19
size: .
DNA: TGTGCCAGTAGTATTGGGAGGGGAGGCGAGCAGTACTTC
CDR3: CASSIGRGGEQYF

J: TRBJ1-1
D: .
V: TRBV6-1
size: few
DNA: TGTGCCAGCGTATTGAACACTGAAGCTTTCTTT
CDR3: CASVLNTEAFF

J: TRBJ2-3
D: .
V: TRBV5-1
size: few
DNA: TGCGCCAGCAGCTTGGTGGAGGGGGCGGGCACAGATACGCAGTATTTT
CDR3: CASSLVEGAGTDTQYF

J: TRBJ1-4
D: .
V: TRBV5-1
size: few
DNA: TGCGCCAGCAGTTTGATGCCAGCGGGTAATGAAAAACTGTTTTTT
CDR3: CASSLMPAGNEKLFF

J: TRBJ2-1
D: .
V: TRBV7-3
size: .
DNA: TGTGCCAGCAGTCAAACATCGGGGGCCACCAATGAGCAGTTCTTC
CDR3: CASSQTSGATNEQFF

J: TRBJ2-2
D: .
V: TRBV12-3/TRBV12-4
size: .
DNA: TGTGCCAGTTGGTCCGGCTTACTGTTTTTT
CDR3: CASWSGLLFF

J: TRBJ2-5
D: TRBD1
V: TRBV6-5
size: few
DNA: TGTGCCAGCACCCCCCCAGGGGGCGATGAGACCCAGTACTTC
CDR3: CASTPPGGDETQYF

J: TRBJ1-1
D: .
V: TRBV6-6
size: few
DNA: TGTGCCAGCTCGGGGGGAACAATAACCGGGGGAGGCTTT
CDR3: CASSGGTITGGGF

J: TRBJ2-3
D: .
V: TRBV6-1
size: many
DNA: TGTGCCAGCAGCCTATCAAGAGATACGCAGTATTTT
CDR3: CASSLSRDTQYF

J: TRBJ2-1
D: .
V: TRBV5-6
size: many
DNA: TGTGCCAGCAGCTTGGAGGACCTGAATGAGCAGTTCTTC
CDR3: CASSLEDLNEQFF

J: TRBJ2-5
D: TRBD2
V: TRBV7-9
size: .
DNA: TGTGCCAGCAGCCCCACTGCGTTAGGGAGGGGCCAAGAGACCCAGTACTTC
CDR3: CASSPTALGRGQETQYF